This is a list of T cell receptor beta chains from one sample in a study of T cell clones after liver transplantation. TCRdb's copy holds only in-frame clones and misses some; the assay was immunoSEQ multiplex PCR. The sample includes 60,000 or so clones, 71% of them seen just once. The source was CD4+ T cells from blood, collected before liver transplant. Receptors were obtained from a human donor who received a liver transplant. CDR3s leave out the opening cysteine and the closing phenylalanine or tryptophan. The order of the fields is V gene, J gene, clone size, CDR3 protein. Clone size is given for some rows only: seen once, a few or many times, or a class if the clone is expanded.

TRBV5-1	TRBJ2-3	few	ASSAKGVAPTSTDTQY
TRBV18	TRBJ1-1	-	ASRGDTRTEAF
TRBV5-4	TRBJ1-1	-	ASSFGTGGEAF
TRBV28	TRBJ2-4	-	ASSRAGEGENIQY
TRBV7-2	TRBJ2-3	-	ASSLNGGRDTQY
TRBV2	TRBJ1-2	many	ASRIGGDYGYT
TRBV4-1	TRBJ1-5	-	ASSRSGFTYSNQPQH
TRBV13	TRBJ1-6	many	ASSNTQGIIGSPLH
TRBV19	TRBJ2-3	-	ASSMGGGKDTQY
TRBV11-3	TRBJ1-1	-	ASSLRTGGRDTEAF
TRBV5-1	TRBJ2-1	-	ASSVTSGAYNEQF
TRBV2	TRBJ2-7	-	ASRSHEQY
TRBV5-1	TRBJ2-1	once	ASSENRGEQF
TRBV9	TRBJ1-1	-	ASSVDGNTEAF
TRBV28	TRBJ1-1	-	ASSPPTGPWGTEAF
TRBV21-1	TRBJ2-7	few	ASSLYRVFDYEQY
TRBV5-1	TRBJ1-1	-	ASSLWGVPDTEAF
TRBV29-1	TRBJ1-1	-	SVRGQNTEAF
TRBV6-5	TRBJ2-6	-	ASSYGSSGANVLT
TRBV28	TRBJ1-1	-	ASSPTGFRDTEAF
TRBV9	TRBJ2-5	once	ASSPFGGAGETQY
TRBV9	TRBJ2-3	-	ASSVALRSTDTQY
TRBV7-2	TRBJ2-7	-	ASSLVELPEQY
TRBV7-9	TRBJ2-3	-	ASSPGTDTQY
TRBV19	TRBJ1-5	-	ASSTRTTGGIQPQH
TRBV5-4	TRBJ1-2	-	ASSPDPGRGYT
TRBV6-5	TRBJ1-6	-	ASTDRGRSPLH
TRBV18	TRBJ2-7	-	ASSLDRGAYEQY
TRBV4-1	TRBJ2-7	-	ASSQEWGGEQY
TRBV29-1	TRBJ2-3	once	SVEAGSDTQY
TRBV10-3	TRBJ2-1	-	AISAGVRGGYNEQF
TRBV10-3	TRBJ1-2	-	ANLRQGLTNYGYT
TRBV7-3	TRBJ2-3	-	ASSPGLARADTQY
TRBV2	TRBJ2-7	-	ASSSGQGVNEQY
TRBV28	TRBJ2-5	few	ASSSSFAGGETQY
TRBV27	TRBJ2-2	-	ASSLFSANTGELF
TRBV10-3	TRBJ2-1	-	AITDGLAGWF
TRBV6-1	TRBJ1-5	-	ATGRENQPQH
TRBV5-5	TRBJ2-3	-	ASSLGTSRGDTQY
TRBV6-6	TRBJ1-3	medium-sized	ASSYSAGGNTIY
TRBV6-4	TRBJ2-6	-	ASSDSGGLGANVLT
TRBV5-1	TRBJ2-7	-	ASSLGLYEQY
TRBV30	TRBJ1-1	-	AWSYGQYLNTEAF
TRBV2	TRBJ2-5	-	ASSGTGETQY
TRBV7-2	TRBJ1-6	-	ASSPRDHNSPLH
TRBV7-2	TRBJ2-1	-	ASSRTGGRSYNEQF
TRBV29-1	TRBJ1-2	-	SGGGAEDYGYT
TRBV7-9	TRBJ2-4	-	ASSPLGAVDIQY
TRBV7-2	TRBJ2-4	once	ASSLAGRAGGGGSKNIQY